Listed below are T cell receptor beta chains from one sample, sequenced in a study of metastatic and nonmetastatic thyroid tumors. Using MiXCR, TCRdb re-called clones from the PCR reads. The table includes roughly 15,000 clones, more than 20% detected once. Sequences were obtained from tumor tissue. These receptors were obtained from a female donor with papillary thyroid cancer or a benign thyroid nodule (not recorded which). Some clones in this sample may be carry-over from other donors' samples. Both conserved end residues are part of each CDR3. D genes are given only for firm matches. Expanded clones are given a class, and other clones once, few, many or no size at all.

DNA: TGTGCCAGCAGTTTATTGGACTCCCGATCGCAGTTCTTC
CDR3: CASSLLDSRSQFF
J: TRBJ2-1
size: NA
D: NA
V: TRBV28

DNA: TGTGCCAGCAGCCGATGGGGACTAGCGGGAGTTTCCTTCCCCTACAATGAGCAGTTCTTC
CDR3: CASSRWGLAGVSFPYNEQFF
J: TRBJ2-1
size: once
D: TRBD2
V: TRBV4-2

DNA: TGCAGCGTAAGCGAAACTGAAGCTTTCTTT
CDR3: CSVSETEAFF
J: TRBJ1-1
size: NA
D: NA
V: TRBV29-1

DNA: TGTGCCAGCAGTGAAGGGCTGGGTAACACCATATATTTT
CDR3: CASSEGLGNTIYF
J: TRBJ1-3
size: medium-sized
D: NA
V: TRBV6-1

DNA: TGTGCCAGCAGCTTGCATCGTGGAGGTAGACTGTTTTTT
CDR3: CASSLHRGGRLFF
J: TRBJ1-4
size: many
D: NA
V: TRBV5-6

DNA: TGCAGTGCTATGCCCACCGGGATAGACGAGGAGTACTTC
CDR3: CSAMPTGIDEEYF
J: TRBJ2-7
size: NA
D: NA
V: TRBV20-1

DNA: TGTGCCAGCAGCTACGCGAGCTTACTTAGCACAGATACGCAGTATTTT
CDR3: CASSYASLLSTDTQYF
J: TRBJ2-3
size: once
D: NA
V: TRBV11-1

DNA: TGTGCCAGCAGCGTCCCGTTTACTGGGGCCAACGTCCTGACTTTC
CDR3: CASSVPFTGANVLTF
J: TRBJ2-6
size: many
D: NA
V: TRBV9

DNA: TGCGCCAGCAGCCAAGAACCTAGAAACACCGGGGAGCTGTTTTTT
CDR3: CASSQEPRNTGELFF
J: TRBJ2-2
size: NA
D: NA
V: TRBV4-1

DNA: TGTGCCAGCAGCTTAGGGGGGGTTGCTGGCTACACCTTC
CDR3: CASSLGGVAGYTF
J: TRBJ1-2
size: many
D: NA
V: TRBV13

DNA: TGTGCCAGCAGCGTACAGGGGACCCTAGATACGCAGTATTTT
CDR3: CASSVQGTLDTQYF
J: TRBJ2-3
size: few
D: TRBD1
V: TRBV6-1

DNA: TGTGCCAGCAGTTCGGGACTAGCGGGAGGGGATACGCAGTATTTT
CDR3: CASSSGLAGGDTQYF
J: TRBJ2-3
size: NA
D: TRBD2
V: TRBV12-3/TRBV12-4

DNA: TGTGCCAGCAGGCCTCCCCTAACATTGAACCTCGCAGTAGGTGATTCACCCCTCCACTTT
CDR3: CASRPPLTLNLAVGDSPLHF
J: TRBJ1-6
size: NA
D: NA
V: TRBV7-2

DNA: TGTGCCAGCAGCTTAGGAACAGGGTACAATGAGCAGTTCTTC
CDR3: CASSLGTGYNEQFF
J: TRBJ2-1
size: NA
D: NA
V: TRBV7-9

DNA: TGTGCCAGCTCACCAGGAGGGAAGGATTCACCCCTCCACTTT
CDR3: CASSPGGKDSPLHF
J: TRBJ1-6
size: NA
D: NA
V: TRBV18

DNA: TGTGCCAGCAGGAGAGGGGGGGTTAACTATGGCTACACCTTC
CDR3: CASRRGGVNYGYTF
J: TRBJ1-2
size: medium-sized
D: NA
V: TRBV12-3/TRBV12-4

DNA: TGTGCCAGCAGTGAACAACCCTACGAGCAGTACTTC
CDR3: CASSEQPYEQYF
J: TRBJ2-7
size: few
D: NA
V: TRBV2

DNA: TGTGCCAGCAGAAAACTTAGGGACACTGAAGCTTTCTTT
CDR3: CASRKLRDTEAFF
J: TRBJ1-1
size: NA
D: NA
V: TRBV7-9

DNA: TGTGCCAGCAGCATTACGGGGGGCCCTGGGAATGAGCAGTTCTTC
CDR3: CASSITGGPGNEQFF
J: TRBJ2-1
size: many
D: NA
V: TRBV9

DNA: TGCGCCAGCAGCGTGACAGCGGGAGGCCCGGGGAATGAGCAGTTCTTC
CDR3: CASSVTAGGPGNEQFF
J: TRBJ2-1
size: many
D: TRBD2
V: TRBV5-1

DNA: TGTGCCTCTCGGACTAGCGGGGGCTCCTACGAGCAGTACTTC
CDR3: CASRTSGGSYEQYF
J: TRBJ2-7
size: NA
D: TRBD2
V: TRBV7-2

DNA: TGTGCCAGCAGCTTAGTTTCTGGGGGCGAGACCCAGTACTTC
CDR3: CASSLVSGGETQYF
J: TRBJ2-5
size: many
D: NA
V: TRBV7-2

DNA: TGTGCCAGCAGTGTGTACGGAGGGTATAGCAATCAGCCCCAGCATTTT
CDR3: CASSVYGGYSNQPQHF
J: TRBJ1-5
size: few
D: NA
V: TRBV6-1

DNA: TGTGCCAGTAGCCCCCTGGATAGGACTGAGCATTTCTTC
CDR3: CASSPLDRTEHFF
J: TRBJ2-1
size: NA
D: NA
V: TRBV19